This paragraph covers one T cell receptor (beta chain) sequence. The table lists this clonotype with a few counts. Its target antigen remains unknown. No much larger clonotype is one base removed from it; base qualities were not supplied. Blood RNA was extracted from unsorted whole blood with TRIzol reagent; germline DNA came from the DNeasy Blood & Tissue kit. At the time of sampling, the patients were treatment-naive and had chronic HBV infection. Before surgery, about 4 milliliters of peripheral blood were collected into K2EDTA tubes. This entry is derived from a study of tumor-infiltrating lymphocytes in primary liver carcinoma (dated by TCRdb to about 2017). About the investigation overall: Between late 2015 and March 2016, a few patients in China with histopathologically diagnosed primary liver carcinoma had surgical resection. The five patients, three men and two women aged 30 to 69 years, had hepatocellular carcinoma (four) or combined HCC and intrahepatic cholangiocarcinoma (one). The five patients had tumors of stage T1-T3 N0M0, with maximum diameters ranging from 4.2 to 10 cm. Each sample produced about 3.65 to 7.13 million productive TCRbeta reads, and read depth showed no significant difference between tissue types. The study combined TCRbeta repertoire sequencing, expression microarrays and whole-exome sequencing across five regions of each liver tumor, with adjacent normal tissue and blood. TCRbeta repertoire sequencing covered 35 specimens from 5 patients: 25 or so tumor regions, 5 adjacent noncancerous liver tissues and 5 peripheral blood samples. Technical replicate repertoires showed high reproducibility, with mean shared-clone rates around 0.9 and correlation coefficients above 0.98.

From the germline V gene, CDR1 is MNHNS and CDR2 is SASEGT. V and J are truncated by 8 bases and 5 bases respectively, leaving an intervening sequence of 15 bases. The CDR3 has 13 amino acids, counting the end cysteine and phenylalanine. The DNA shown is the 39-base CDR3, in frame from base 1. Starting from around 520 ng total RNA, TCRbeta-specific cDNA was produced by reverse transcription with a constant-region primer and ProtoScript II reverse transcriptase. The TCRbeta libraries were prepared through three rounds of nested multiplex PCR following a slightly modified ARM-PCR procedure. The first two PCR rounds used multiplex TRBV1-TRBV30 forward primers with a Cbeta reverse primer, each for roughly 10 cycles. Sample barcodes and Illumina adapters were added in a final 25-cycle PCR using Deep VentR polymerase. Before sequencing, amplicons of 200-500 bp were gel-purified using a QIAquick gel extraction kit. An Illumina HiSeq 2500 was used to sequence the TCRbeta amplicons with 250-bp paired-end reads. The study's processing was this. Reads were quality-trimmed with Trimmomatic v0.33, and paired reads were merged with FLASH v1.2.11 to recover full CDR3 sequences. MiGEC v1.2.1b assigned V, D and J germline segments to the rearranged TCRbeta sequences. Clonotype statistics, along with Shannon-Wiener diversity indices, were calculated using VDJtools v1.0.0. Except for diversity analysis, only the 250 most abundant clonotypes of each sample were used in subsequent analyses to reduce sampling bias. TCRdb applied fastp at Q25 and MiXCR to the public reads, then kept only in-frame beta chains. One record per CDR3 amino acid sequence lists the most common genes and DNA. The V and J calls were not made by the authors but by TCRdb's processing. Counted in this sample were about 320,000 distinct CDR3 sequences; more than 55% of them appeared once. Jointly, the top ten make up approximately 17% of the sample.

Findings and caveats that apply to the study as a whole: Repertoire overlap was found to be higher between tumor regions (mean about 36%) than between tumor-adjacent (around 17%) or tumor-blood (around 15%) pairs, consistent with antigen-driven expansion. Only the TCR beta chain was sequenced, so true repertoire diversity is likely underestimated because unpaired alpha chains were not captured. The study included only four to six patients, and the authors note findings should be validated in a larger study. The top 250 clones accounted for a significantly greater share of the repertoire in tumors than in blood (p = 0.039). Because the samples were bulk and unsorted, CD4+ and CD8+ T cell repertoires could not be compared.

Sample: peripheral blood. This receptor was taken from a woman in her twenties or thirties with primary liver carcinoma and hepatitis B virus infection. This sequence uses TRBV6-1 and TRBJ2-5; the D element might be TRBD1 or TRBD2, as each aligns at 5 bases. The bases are TGTGCCAGCCGTCTACGTGGGGACGAGACCCAGTACTTC. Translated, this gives CASRLRGDETQYF.